The next 30 T cell receptor beta chains were all read from a single sample in a study of shared clonotypes between healthy human individuals. Repertoires were generated with immunoSEQ multiplex PCR, while TCRdb's copy carries only in-frame clones and drops some. The table shows about 2.2 million clones, with around 93% occurring only once. CD8 cells classed as naive were CD45RO-negative and positively selected for CCR7, excluding terminally differentiated effector memory CD45RA+ cells. The material sequenced was naive CD8+ T cells from PBMCs. The receptors here all came from a man aged 18 to 35 in good health. Some clones in this sample may be carry-over from other donors' samples.

V usage is TRBV28 and J usage is TRBJ1-5; 9 nucleotides line up with TRBD1. Trimming removed 7 bases from V and 2 bases from J; junction bases left unmatched: 18. CDR3 size: 19 residues. Germline V lookup: CDR1 MDHEN, CDR2 SYDVKM. CDR3 amino acids: CASIPTRDREVLGNQPQHF. The CDR3 nucleotides read TGTGCCAGCATTCCTACCCGGGACAGGGAGGTTTTGGGCAATCAGCCCCAGCATTTT.

V gene TRBV5-1 combines with J gene TRBJ1-3; no reliable D call. V was pared by 4 bases and J by 0 bases, with 11 bases between. The germline gives CDR1 SGHRS, CDR2 YFSETQ. This CDR3 comprises 15 residues. Here the CDR3 reads CASSKEGSSGNTIYF. The CDR3 nucleotides read TGCGCCAGCAGCAAAGAAGGTAGCTCTGGAAACACCATATATTTT.

This chain uses TRBV15 with TRBJ1-6; D unresolved. V shed 3 bases and J shed 7 bases, with 16 bases lying between them. In germline, CDR1 is LNHNV, CDR2 YYDKDF (reference sequence). This CDR3 has 16 amino acids. The CDR3 loop reads CATSRVSGRANSPLHF. Here the CDR3 DNA reads TGTGCCACCAGCAGGGTCTCTGGGAGGGCAAATTCACCCCTCCACTTT.

The J gene is TRBJ2-2, the V gene TRBV7-2, with 7 bases that match TRBD1. The CDR3 consists of 13 residues. The germline gives CDR1 SGHTA, CDR2 FQGNSA. J gave up 6 bases and V 5 bases, and 3 bases lay outside the gene matches. The chain's CDR3 is CASSPRGSGELFF. In nucleotides, the CDR3 is TGTGCCAGCAGCCCCAGGGGGTCCGGGGAGCTGTTTTTT.

In regard to this clone: Other DNA sequences from this sample encode an identical CDR3 as well. This sequence joins TRBV27 and TRBJ2-7, with D unclear. Trimming stripped 4 bases from V and 3 bases from J, with 10 bases between. Germline-derived CDR1 and CDR2 are MNHEY and SMNVEV (reference sequence). This CDR3 region has 13 residues. CDR3 nucleotide sequence: TGTGCCAGCAGTTCCTCGGGCTACTACGAGCAGTACTTC. This encodes CASSSSGYYEQYF.

This clone was counted between two and nine times. This chain uses TRBV7-9 with TRBJ1-1; 12 bases are shared with TRBD1. Trimming took 4 bases from V and 4 from J; bases not matched to a gene: 7. The CDR3 contains 16 residues. The V gene's germline CDR1 is SEHNR and CDR2 FQNEAQ (reference sequence). For the CDR3, the DNA is TGTGCCAGCAGCTCCGGGACAGGGGGCCGGGGCACTGAAGCTTTCTTT. Translation: CASSSGTGGRGTEAFF.

J is TRBJ1-1 and V is TRBV13; unclear D gene. This CDR3 has 14 amino acids. The V end was cut by 0 bases, the J end by 0 bases, with 5 bases between. Germline values: CDR1 PRHDT, CDR2 FYEKMQ (reference sequence). CDR3 region: CASSLGALNTEAFF. CDR3 sequence (DNA): TGTGCCAGCAGCTTAGGGGCACTGAACACTGAAGCTTTCTTT.

The J gene is TRBJ2-1, the V gene TRBV20-1, with D hard to call. With 5 bases removed from V and 6 bases from J, the gap between germline ends came to 5 bases. CDR1 and CDR2 from the germline V gene are DFQATT and SNEGSKA (reference sequence). CDR3 length equals 10 residues. The CDR3 region is CSAFSNEQFF. The CDR3 nucleotides read TGCAGTGCTTTTAGCAATGAGCAGTTCTTC.

V gene TRBV28 combines with J gene TRBJ1-1, with D possibly TRBD1 on 5 matching bases. V gave up 6 bases and J gave up 5 bases, with 16 bases separating them. CDR1 is MDHEN, CDR2 SYDVKM, per germline. The CDR3 loop spans 14 amino acids. The CDR3 sequence: CASRPLFKGTEAFF. In nucleotides, the CDR3 is TGTGCCAGCAGGCCCCTGTTTAAGGGGACTGAAGCTTTCTTT.

The chain joins TRBV27 to TRBJ2-7; possibly TRBD1 for D (6 bases). Trimming left V 2 bases short and J 5 bases short, with 13 bases between. The CDR3 runs to 14 residues. The germline gives CDR1 MNHEY, CDR2 SMNVEV (reference sequence). CDR3 nucleotide sequence: TGTGCCAGCAGTTTACTTGGGGGCCAAGACGAGCAGTACTTC. The encoded protein is CASSLLGGQDEQYF.

The genes are TRBV10-1 and TRBJ2-7; TRBD1 agrees at 8 bases. The length of the CDR3 is 16 residues. Per the germline V gene, CDR1 is WNHNN and CDR2 is SYGVQD (reference sequence). J gave up 4 bases and V 2 bases, and 10 bases lay outside the gene matches. CDR3 sequence: CASSEKDGQGAYEQYF. The CDR3 DNA follows: TGCGCCAGCAGTGAGAAGGATGGGCAGGGGGCATACGAGCAGTACTTC.

This clone is a singleton in its sample. The chain employs TRBV11-3 and TRBJ2-7; 7 bases line up with TRBD1. Germline lookup yields CDR1 SGHNT and CDR2 YENEEA. The junction had 7 bases not matched to a gene; V was cut back by 1 base and J by 4 bases. The CDR3 extends over 15 amino acids. CDR3 sequence (DNA): TGTGCCAGCAGCTTAGGAGCAGGGGGAATTTACGAGCAGTACTTC. This translates into CASSLGAGGIYEQYF.

The chain has TRBV27 and TRBJ2-1; the D gene is possibly TRBD2 (6 bases). This CDR3 contains 17 residues. The germline V gene has CDR1 MNHEY and CDR2 SMNVEV (reference sequence). Trimming pared 5 bases from V and 8 bases from J, leaving 25 bases between. The CDR3 reads CASSPHGGEVRNHEQFF. The CDR3 region has the DNA TGTGCCAGCAGTCCCCATGGCGGGGAAGTTCGGAATCATGAGCAGTTCTTC.

The chain combines TRBV7-9 with TRBJ2-7, with D maybe TRBD1 (5 bases). Germline CDR1 and CDR2: SEHNR and FQNEAQ (reference sequence). This CDR3 is built from 15 residues. The V and J ends lost 7 bases and 5 bases respectively, with 21 bases between them. The CDR3 is CASTPQGATRDEQYF. The CDR3 nucleotides read TGTGCCAGCACTCCCCAGGGCGCGACCCGGGACGAGCAGTACTTC.

The rearrangement uses TRBV5-1 and TRBJ2-7; possibly TRBD1 for D (6 bases). There are 15 residues in the CDR3. The V gene's germline CDR1 is SGHRS and CDR2 YFSETQ. V dropped 3 bases and J dropped 2 bases, with 15 bases sitting between them. CDR3 coding DNA: TGCGCCAGCAGCTGGGGGACACTAACGACCTACGAGCAGTACTTC. It specifies CASSWGTLTTYEQYF.

This chain joins TRBV27 and TRBJ2-7; D possibly matches TRBD1 or TRBD2 (6 bases each). The CDR3 sequence is 16 residues long. Deletions cut 0 bases from V and 2 bases from J, with 14 bases between. In germline, CDR1 is MNHEY, CDR2 SMNVEV (reference sequence). DNA for the CDR3: TGTGCCAGCAGTTTATCTAGGGGGGAAAAAACCTACGAGCAGTACTTC. Its protein product is CASSLSRGEKTYEQYF.

The J gene is TRBJ2-4, the V gene TRBV4-3; D possibly uses TRBD1 or TRBD2 (5 bases each). Germline assignment: CDR1 LGHNA and CDR2 YSLEER. This CDR3 has 17 amino acids. With 1 base removed from V and 0 bases from J, the gap between germline ends came to 13 bases. The CDR3 DNA reads TGCGCCAGCAGCCAAGCCGGGACGTTACTAGCCAAAAACATTCAGTACTTC. It codes for CASSQAGTLLAKNIQYF.

The rearrangement joins TRBV27 to TRBJ2-1; perhaps TRBD2 as D (5 bases). The CDR3 runs to 15 residues. Trimming left V 4 bases short and J 8 bases short, with 18 bases between. The germline V gene has CDR1 MNHEY and CDR2 SMNVEV (reference sequence). CDR3 sequence: CASSSSQIRGDEQFF. The CDR3 nucleotides read TGTGCCAGCAGTTCTTCACAAATCCGGGGTGATGAGCAGTTCTTC.

Here the CDR3 DNA reads TGCGCCAGCAGCCAACGCACAGGCTACGTTAGCACAGATACGCAGTATTTT. Its translation is CASSQRTGYVSTDTQYF. V and J are TRBV4-1 and TRBJ2-3; D is perhaps TRBD1 (5 bases). V lost 2 bases, J lost 0 bases, and 15 bases lay in between. The germline V gene encodes CDR1 MGHRA and CDR2 YSYEKL. The CDR3 is 17 amino acids.

The rearrangement joins TRBV5-6 to TRBJ2-7, with D perhaps TRBD1 (6 bases). The CDR3 totals 15 residues. The V gene lost 4 bases and the J gene lost 3 bases, with 17 bases spanning the gap. CDR1 is SGHDT and CDR2 is YYEEEE in the germline V gene. As DNA, the CDR3 is TGTGCCAGCAGCCTAGGACAGCCCACCATCTACGAGCAGTACTTC. Amino acids: CASSLGQPTIYEQYF. The variable domain in full, with the rest retrieved from reference TRBV5-6 and TRBJ2-7, is DAGVTQSPTHLIKTRGQQVTLRCSPKSGHDTVSWYQQALGQGPQFIFQYYEEEERQRGNFPDRFSGHQFPNYSSELNVNALLLGDSALYLCASSLGQPTIYEQYFGPGTRLTVT.

J is TRBJ1-1 and V is TRBV29-1; a possible D gene is TRBD1 (6 bases). Per the germline V gene, CDR1 is SQVTM and CDR2 is ANQGSEA. CDR3 length equals 12 residues. The ends were cut back, 8 bases at V and 5 bases at J, with 15 bases in the middle. The CDR3, as DNA: TGCAGCCCACGAGGGGGGGGGACTGAAGCTTTCTTT. This encodes CSPRGGGTEAFF.

The chain combines TRBV14 with TRBJ1-1; D remains unclear. The germline gives CDR1 SGHDN, CDR2 FVKESK. V lost 7 bases to trimming and J lost 1 base, with 10 bases between them. The CDR3 is made up of 13 amino acids. The DNA for the CDR3 is TGTGCCAGCACCGTTCGTTGGAACACTGAAGCTTTCTTT. Protein: CASTVRWNTEAFF.

Concerning this clone itself: Germline is not matched at one junction end, which may reflect a read error. V is TRBV29-1 and J is TRBJ1-1; 7 positions match TRBD1. Germline V gives CDR1 SQVTM, CDR2 ANQGSEA. This CDR3 spans 16 amino acids. The CDR3 here is CSVAGTEAGLNSEAFF. In nucleotides, the CDR3 is TGCAGCGTTGCCGGGACAGAGGCAGGGTTGAACTCTGAAGCTTTCTTT. Full variable domain (rest looked up from reference TRBV29-1 and TRBJ1-1): SAVISQKPSRDICQRGTSLTIQCQVDSQVTMMFWYRQQPGQSLTLIATANQGSEATYESGFVIDKFPISRPNLTFSTLTVSNMSPEDSSIYLCSVAGTEAGLNSEAFFGQGTRLTVV.

J is TRBJ2-1 and V is TRBV28; TRBD2 is a possible D gene (7 bases). The CDR3 covers 16 residues. Trimming shortened V by 3 bases and J by 4 bases, and 16 bases separated the two germline ends. Per germline, CDR1 MDHEN and CDR2 SYDVKM. The CDR3 nucleotides read TGTGCCAGCAGTTTTGGACTAGAGGGGGGTTACAATGAGCAGTTCTTC. This encodes CASSFGLEGGYNEQFF.

The chain has TRBV11-1 and TRBJ2-2, with TRBD2 matching 9 bases. In germline, CDR1 is SGHAT, CDR2 FQDESV (reference sequence). The CDR3 runs to 15 residues. J was trimmed by 7 bases and V by 5 bases; bases with no gene match: 8. The CDR3 nucleotides read TGTGCCAGCAGCCCCCTTGCGGGAGGGGGCGGGGAGCTGTTTTTT. Translated, it gives CASSPLAGGGGELFF.

The V call is TRBV2, the J call TRBJ1-5; no definite D call. Germline CDR1 reads SNHLY; CDR2 reads FYNNEI. V was pared by 2 bases and J by 1 base, with 9 bases between. CDR3 size: 15 residues. CDR3 in amino acids: CASSEPRQSNQPQHF. The CDR3 region has the DNA TGTGCCAGCAGTGAACCCCGTCAGAGCAATCAGCCCCAGCATTTT. The full variable domain, with the rest looked up from reference TRBV2 and TRBJ1-5, is EPEVTQTPSHQVTQMGQEVILRCVPISNHLYFYWYRQILGQKVEFLVSFYNNEISEKSEIFDDQFSVERPDGSNFTLKIRSTKLEDSAMYFCASSEPRQSNQPQHFGDGTRLSIL.

This clone was seen once. V gene TRBV7-2 combines with J gene TRBJ2-2; 8 positions agree with TRBD1. After removal of 7 bases from V and 1 base from J, the junction contained 8 bases not matched to a gene. Germline CDR1 SGHTA, CDR2 FQGNSA. The length of the CDR3 is 16 residues. CDR3 nucleotides: TGTGCCAGCAACTTCCAGGGGGCTCAGAACACCGGGGAGCTGTTTTTT. Amino acids: CASNFQGAQNTGELFF. Based on the CDR3 plus reference TRBV7-2 and TRBJ2-2, the full variable domain is GAGVSQSPSNKVTEKGKDVELRCDPISGHTALYWYRQSLGQGLEFLIYFQGNSAPDKSGLPSDRFSAERTGGSVSTLTIQRTQQEDSAVYLCASNFQGAQNTGELFFGEGSRLTVL.

Points on this clone: Other DNA sequences of this sample code for an identical CDR3. The chain links TRBV7-9 to TRBJ2-7; D not resolved. Trimming took 3 bases from V and 6 from J, leaving 6 bases between them. Germline CDR1 is SEHNR and CDR2 is FQNEAQ (reference sequence). This CDR3 comprises 11 residues. The CDR3 reads CASSFSSEQYF. The CDR3 nucleotides read TGTGCCAGCAGCTTTAGTAGCGAGCAGTACTTC.

The rearrangement uses TRBV11-3 and TRBJ1-3, with unresolved D. The CDR3 length is 15 residues. V was cut by 5 bases and J by 0 bases, with 11 bases left in between. Germline V lookup: CDR1 SGHNT, CDR2 YENEEA. The CDR3 reads CASSALQISGNTIYF. The CDR3, as DNA: TGTGCCAGCAGCGCACTACAGATCTCTGGAAACACCATATATTTT.

The gene calls are TRBV19 and TRBJ2-7; perhaps TRBD2 as D (6 bases). V was trimmed by 3 bases and J by 6 bases, leaving 12 bases between them. The germline CDR1 and CDR2 sequences are LNHDA and SQIVND (reference sequence). The length of the CDR3 is 13 residues. CDR3 residues: CASSIGGVFEQYF. The CDR3 coding sequence is TGTGCCAGTAGTATTGGAGGGGTCTTCGAGCAGTACTTC.